This is a list of T cell receptor beta chains from one sample in a study of CD8 T cells in ankylosing spondylitis. Using its own MiXCR run on the 5' RACE reads, TCRdb lists one record per CDR3 protein. The repertoire has about 90,000 distinct CDR3 sequences, around 8.5% of them found once; the top ten carry 25% to 35%. Sequenced: blood, either unsorted or a sorted T cell fraction (not recorded which). Receptor source: a male donor with ankylosing spondylitis. Each CDR3 is given with its conserved first and last residue. The order of the fields is J gene, D gene, V gene, clone size, CDR3 protein, CDR3 DNA. The D gene is left open where the match is weak. Clone size appears in some rows only: once, few, many, or a class for an expanded clone.

TRBJ2-3 . TRBV27 . CASSWAGADTQYF TGTGCCAGCAGTTGGGCTGGAGCAGATACGCAGTATTTT
TRBJ2-1 . TRBV20-1 many CSAKTSSSSYNEQFF TGCAGTGCCAAAACCTCCTCCAGCTCCTACAATGAGCAGTTCTTC
TRBJ1-2 . TRBV14 many CASSQDYGSPGGYTF TGTGCCAGCAGCCAAGATTACGGGTCGCCTGGTGGCTACACCTTC
TRBJ1-5 . TRBV6-2/TRBV6-3 . CASSPRWVGNQPQHF TGTGCCAGCAGTCCCCGATGGGTTGGCAATCAGCCCCAGCATTTT
TRBJ2-2 TRBD2 TRBV11-2 few CASSWPRVAGGAGELFF TGTGCCAGCAGCTGGCCAAGGGTAGCGGGAGGAGCCGGGGAGCTGTTTTTT
TRBJ2-7 TRBD2 TRBV27 few CASSLSGLAGGLDEQYF TGTGCCAGCAGTTTATCAGGGCTAGCGGGAGGGCTCGACGAGCAGTACTTC
TRBJ2-7 TRBD2 TRBV7-2 few CASSLLAGVREQYF TGTGCCAGCAGCTTATTAGCGGGAGTTCGCGAGCAGTACTTC
TRBJ2-1 TRBD1 TRBV27 few CASSLWGRGPNEQFF TGTGCCAGCAGTTTATGGGGCAGGGGGCCCAATGAGCAGTTCTTC
TRBJ2-1 TRBD2 TRBV7-9 many CASSQSGLGYNEQFF TGTGCCAGCAGCCAATCCGGACTAGGCTACAATGAGCAGTTCTTC
TRBJ2-1 . TRBV7-9 many CASSLLGTEQFF TGTGCCAGCAGCTTACTGGGAACTGAGCAGTTCTTC
TRBJ2-1 TRBD2 TRBV12-3/TRBV12-4 few CASSPDPLAGGYNEQFF TGTGCCAGCAGTCCAGACCCCCTAGCGGGAGGGTACAATGAGCAGTTCTTC
TRBJ1-1 TRBD1 TRBV7-6 few CASSSSQGVNTEAFF TGTGCCAGTTCATCCTCACAGGGGGTGAACACTGAAGCTTTCTTT
TRBJ2-3 . TRBV7-9 . CASSWVGDTQYF TGTGCCAGCAGCTGGGTTGGAGATACGCAGTATTTT
TRBJ2-1 TRBD2 TRBV5-4 once CASSSGTSGLYNEQFF TGTGCCAGCAGTTCCGGGACTAGCGGACTCTACAATGAGCAGTTCTTC
TRBJ2-1 . TRBV12-3/TRBV12-4 many CASSLTEYNEQFF TGTGCCAGCAGTTTGACAGAATACAATGAGCAGTTCTTC
TRBJ1-1 . TRBV12-3/TRBV12-4 . CASSLSIDTEAFF TGTGCCAGCAGCCTATCCATAGACACTGAAGCTTTCTTT
TRBJ2-7 TRBD2 TRBV15 . CATSRGTAGGFYEQYF TGTGCCACCAGCAGAGGCACAGCGGGAGGATTCTACGAGCAGTACTTC
TRBJ2-3 . TRBV7-6 many CASSPLTRNTRLDTQYF TGTGCCAGCAGCCCCCTTACGCGAAACACGCGTCTGGATACGCAGTATTTT
TRBJ1-2 TRBD1 TRBV20-1 few CSATLTGADYGYTF TGCAGTGCTACTTTAACAGGGGCGGACTATGGCTACACCTTC
TRBJ2-1 . TRBV27 many CASSEDTGYNEQFF TGTGCCAGCAGTGAGGACACCGGATACAATGAGCAGTTCTTC
TRBJ2-1 TRBD2 TRBV6-1 many CATKLAAASYNEQFF TGTGCCACCAAACTAGCGGCCGCGTCCTACAATGAGCAGTTCTTC
TRBJ2-1 TRBD2 TRBV11-3 few CASSHLKGKHVSGRAPNEQFF TGTGCCAGCAGCCACCTCAAGGGAAAACACGTTAGCGGGAGGGCCCCAAATGAGCAGTTCTTC
TRBJ2-5 TRBD2 TRBV10-3 . CASASGLAGVETQYF TGTGCCAGCGCCAGTGGGCTAGCGGGAGTCGAGACCCAGTACTTC
TRBJ2-1 TRBD2 TRBV9 . CASSVTSGWEQFF TGTGCCAGCAGCGTAACTAGCGGATGGGAGCAGTTCTTC
TRBJ2-3 . TRBV27 many CASSFSGYTQYF TGTGCCAGCAGTTTTTCCGGATATACGCAGTATTTT
TRBJ1-2 TRBD1 TRBV11-2 . CASSLAGRTGEDGYTF TGTGCCAGCAGCTTGGCTGGGAGAACAGGGGAGGATGGCTACACCTTC
TRBJ2-6 . TRBV6-2/TRBV6-3 many CASSYNSGANVLTF TGTGCCAGCAGTTACAACTCTGGGGCCAACGTCCTGACTTTC
TRBJ1-2 TRBD1 TRBV5-1 . CASRSTGAAYGYTF TGCGCCAGCAGGTCGACAGGGGCGGCCTATGGCTACACCTTC
TRBJ2-5 . TRBV21-1 . CASRPETQYF TGTGCCAGCAGGCCAGAGACCCAGTACTTC
TRBJ1-6 . TRBV15 . CATSSRISPLHF TGTGCCACCAGCTCCAGGATTTCACCCCTCCACTTT
TRBJ1-5 TRBD1 TRBV7-8 many CASSSGQGGFQPQHF TGTGCCAGCAGCTCGGGACAGGGAGGTTTCCAGCCCCAGCATTTT
TRBJ2-1 TRBD2 TRBV3-1 many CASSTSVDSYNEQFF TGTGCCAGCAGCACTAGCGTAGACTCCTACAATGAGCAGTTCTTC
TRBJ1-2 . TRBV15 many CATSRDIWGYTF TGTGCCACCAGCAGAGATATTTGGGGCTACACCTTC
TRBJ2-1 . TRBV29-1 many CSASDSDPWYNEQFF TGCAGCGCGAGTGATTCAGACCCCTGGTACAATGAGCAGTTCTTC
TRBJ2-5 . TRBV7-9 many CASSSGTQGRETQYF TGTGCCAGCAGCTCTGGGACCCAGGGGCGAGAGACCCAGTACTTC
TRBJ2-3 . TRBV5-8 . CASSNSAGTLTDTQYF TGTGCCAGCAGCAACAGCGCCGGGACTCTCACAGATACGCAGTATTTT
TRBJ2-3 TRBD2 TRBV10-3 many CAISGTSGLDTQYF TGTGCCATCAGTGGGACTAGCGGTTTAGATACGCAGTATTTT
TRBJ2-7 TRBD2 TRBV7-2 . CASSLERLAGGYEQYF TGTGCCAGCAGCTTAGAGCGACTAGCGGGGGGCTACGAGCAGTACTTC
TRBJ2-1 TRBD2 TRBV11-2 many CASSLAIAGSYNEQFF TGTGCCAGCAGCTTAGCGATAGCGGGATCCTACAATGAGCAGTTCTTC
TRBJ2-2 . TRBV18 . CASSPDGSGGELFF TGTGCCAGCTCACCGGATGGGAGTGGCGGGGAGCTGTTTTTT
TRBJ2-5 . TRBV6-1 few CASSEAPTEETQYF TGTGCCAGCAGTGAAGCCCCGACAGAAGAGACCCAGTACTTC
TRBJ2-1 . TRBV27 few CASSSDRSYNEQFF TGTGCCAGCAGTTCCGACCGCTCCTACAATGAGCAGTTCTTC